A selection of T cell receptor beta chains follows, all from one sample in a study of neoadjuvant nivolumab and ipilimumab in lung cancer. Generated by immunoSEQ multiplex PCR, the TCRdb table keeps only in-frame clones and is missing some. The sample has 10,000 to 15,000 clones; nearly 97% are singletons. This material consisted of peripheral blood, taken after neoadjuvant nivolumab, alone or with ipilimumab, at or shortly before surgery. The receptors shown here come from an adult with non-small cell lung cancer. CDR3s include the opening cysteine and the closing phenylalanine or tryptophan. The order of the fields is V gene, CDR3 protein.

V: TRBV5-1
CDR3: CASSGGGTSESSYEQYF

V: TRBV7-2
CDR3: CASSLSSAGGSQETQYF

V: TRBV11-2
CDR3: CASSRPVTSGSNEQYF

V: TRBV4-1
CDR3: CASSLGLGSYGYTF

V: TRBV29-1
CDR3: CSVRGQQGGEQFF

V: TRBV9
CDR3: CASSVLSSTDTQYF

V: TRBV7-2
CDR3: CASSIGLAGVEQYF

V: TRBV15
CDR3: CATSRGGGTNEKLFF

V: TRBV28
CDR3: CASTPSPFQLYEQYF

V: TRBV7-9
CDR3: CASSGYGPQNTGELFF

V: TRBV6-5
CDR3: CASLARGGYTEAFF

V: TRBV30
CDR3: CAWSVGSGRRQPQHF

V: TRBV7-8
CDR3: CASNPTRSADTQYF

V: TRBV19
CDR3: CASSIGRASGDVTKETQYF

V: TRBV30
CDR3: CAWSGVYDGQYF

V: TRBV9
CDR3: CASTVSSGSVDEQFF

V: TRBV18
CDR3: CASSPLPSDTQYF

V: TRBV19
CDR3: CASTSDPGETQYF

V: TRBV9
CDR3: CASSRQGGPYEQYF

V: TRBV7-3
CDR3: CASSWDFADTQYF

V: TRBV28
CDR3: CASSLRRAKGTDTQYF

V: TRBV4-1
CDR3: CASSQMVDLGTDTQYF

V: TRBV11-3
CDR3: CASSLESTEQFF

V: TRBV11-3
CDR3: CASSLAGTDTQYF

V: TRBV29-1
CDR3: CSVEVRMGETQYF

V: TRBV5-6
CDR3: CASSKTSGSPYEQYF

V: TRBV19
CDR3: CASSQTRREQFF

V: TRBV29-1
CDR3: CSVELQGADTQYF